Sequencing of this TCR beta chain was carried out in a study of blood T cell repertoires in COVID-19. Overall study context: There were acute and convalescent COVID-19 samples, and they came from the United States, Italy and Spain. Sample material is recorded as cDNA or gDNA derived from T cells, B-cell-depleted T cells, or PBMCs.

In the study's own analysis: Reference gene primer amplification in the assay estimated nucleated cell counts. TCRdb's table, derived via immunoSEQ multiplex PCR, lists solely in-frame clones and lacks some. V and J calls plus clone size are reproduced from that table; the DNA served to infer D and trimming. The sample shows roughly 150,000 clones, around 89% of them seen only once. Unmatched junction bases numbered 8, after V lost 0 bases and J lost 5 bases. CDR1 SGHTS and CDR2 YDEGEE come from the germline V gene. The CDR3 loop spans 17 amino acids. Sequenced input: peripheral blood. This chain joins TRBV5-8 and TRBJ2-3; TRBD2 matches at 11 bases. The sequence derives from a woman between 40 and 55 years old with acute or convalescent COVID-19. CDR3 nucleotide sequence: TGTGCCAGCAGCTTGGCCCTGTGGCTAGCGGGAGGAGATACGCAGTATTTT. Amino acids: CASSLALWLAGGDTQYF.